The next 14 T cell receptor beta chains were all read from a single sample in a study of vaccination and CD4 T cells after COVID-19. These receptors have no identified antigens. Sequencing of cultured CD4+ T cell DNA used the Oncomine TCR Beta short-read assay. In TCRdb, the PCR reads were re-called with MiXCR into one record per CDR3 protein. The sample includes more than 9,000 distinct CDR3 sequences, about 50% of them seen just once. This sample's treatment: approximately 9-day PBMC culture with coronavirus spike peptide pools or control peptides (ViraFEST assay). The sequenced sample was CD4+ T cells from blood, cultured in vitro. All receptors derive from a human donor who had recovered from COVID-19.

In this sample, this clonotype is large. The genes are TRBV10-1 and TRBJ2-3, with 11 bases identical to TRBD1. After removal of 11 bases from V and 2 bases from J, the junction contained 6 bases not matched to a gene. Germline V lookup: CDR1 WNHNN, CDR2 SYGVQD (reference sequence). The CDR3 consists of 14 residues. The CDR3 loop is CAGKGQGDTDTQYF. CDR3 in DNA: TGCGCCGGTAAGGGACAGGGGGACACAGATACGCAGTATTTT.

By frequency in the sample, this clonotype is large. The gene calls are TRBV7-9 and TRBJ1-1, with D tentatively TRBD1 (5 bases). Trimming removed 3 bases at V and 5 bases at J, with 13 bases between. Germline V gene data show CDR1 as SEHNR and CDR2 as FQNEAQ (reference sequence). The length of the CDR3 is 14 residues. The CDR3 nucleotides read TGTGCCAGCAGCTTTCCGGGGCAGAGGACTGAAGCTTTCTTT. This encodes CASSFPGQRTEAFF. The variable domain in full, with the rest retrieved from reference TRBV7-9 and TRBJ1-1, is DTGVSQNPRHKITKRGQNVTFRCDPISEHNRLYWYRQTLGQGPEFLTYFQNEAQLEKSRLLSDRFSAERPKGSFSTLEIQRTEQGDSAMYLCASSFPGQRTEAFFGQGTRLTVV.

This clonotype appeared a single time. In nucleotides, the CDR3 is TGCGCCAGCAGCCAAAGCGTGACTAGAACCGGGGAGCTGTTTTTT. This gives the protein CASSQSVTRTGELFF. The J gene is TRBJ2-2, the V gene TRBV4-3; TRBD2 might be the D (6 bases). Between the trimmed V and J ends, which lost 2 bases and 5 bases, there was a span of 12 bases. This CDR3 has 15 residues. Germline CDR1 and CDR2: LGHNA and YSLEER.

Concerning this clonotype itself: A read error may produce the germline difference seen at one junction end. This chain links TRBV7-9 with TRBJ1-2, with D perhaps matching TRBD1 (5 bases). This CDR3 has 13 amino acids. From germline, CDR1 is SEHNR and CDR2 FQNEAQ (reference sequence). This CDR3 is CASSLGVNYGYTF. The CDR3 bases are TGTGCCAGCAGTTTAGGGGTTAACTATGGCTACACCTTC.

Concerning this clonotype: No conserved phenylalanine or tryptophan ends this CDR3, so it is likely a read error. V usage is TRBV7-9 and J usage is TRBJ1-1; 7 bases match TRBD1. This CDR3 contains 15 residues. Germline CDR1 is SEHNR and CDR2 is FQNEAQ (reference sequence). V dropped 1 base and J dropped 1; count of bases not matched to a gene: 3. The CDR3 coding sequence is TGTGCCAGCAGCTTAGGACAGGGCCCGAACACTGAAGCTTTCTCT. Translating it yields CASSLGQGPNTEAFS.

This clonotype was seen a handful of times. The V and J genes are TRBV20-1 and TRBJ1-1; maybe TRBD1 (5 bases). Germline V gene lookup returns CDR1 DFQATT and CDR2 SNEGSKA (reference sequence). Trimming removed 6 bases at V and 1 base at J, with 12 bases between. The CDR3 runs to 13 residues. The CDR3 nucleotides read TGCAGTGCCCAGGGCAGACCGAACACTGAAGCTTTCTTT. It translates to CSAQGRPNTEAFF.

This clonotype has a handful of counts. The chain carries TRBV2 and TRBJ1-1, with 8 bases that match TRBD1. This CDR3 spans 15 amino acids. The junction had 13 bases not matched to a gene; V was cut back by 6 bases and J by 7 bases. Germline V gives CDR1 SNHLY, CDR2 FYNNEI. In nucleotides, the CDR3 is TGTGCCAGCAGGGCGCAGGGGGCGCGTGATGGTGAAGCTTTCTTT. Translated: CASRAQGARDGEAFF.

The gene calls are TRBV5-4 and TRBJ1-6; a possible D gene is TRBD1 (5 bases). V lost 4 bases and J 7 bases, leaving 18 bases between the germline ends. CDR1 and CDR2 (germline): SGHNT, YYREEE (reference sequence). The CDR3 is made up of 16 amino acids. The CDR3 region is CASSPTGGGGNSPLHF. In nucleotides, the CDR3 is TGTGCCAGCAGCCCTACCGGCGGGGGTGGAAATTCACCCCTCCACTTT.

CDR3 in amino acids: CSVSPQENTIYF. The CDR3, as DNA: TGCAGCGTGTCTCCTCAGGAAAACACCATATATTTT. The chain has TRBV29-1 and TRBJ1-3; D remains ambiguous. Germline CDR1 reads SQVTM; CDR2 reads ANQGSEA. The CDR3 spans 12 residues. V was cut by 6 bases and J by 6 bases, with 12 bases left in between.

The rearrangement joins TRBV6-5 to TRBJ2-7; 8 nucleotides agree with TRBD1. V lost 6 bases and J lost 1; bases outside the gene matches: 11. The CDR3 has 16 amino acids. In germline, CDR1 is MNHEY, CDR2 SVGAGI. The CDR3 sequence is CASRYGQGTLSYEQYF. CDR3 DNA sequence: TGTGCCAGCAGGTACGGACAGGGAACCCTATCCTACGAGCAGTACTTC.

The V call is TRBV20-1, the J call TRBJ2-7, with a tentative D call TRBD1 (5 bases). V lost 6 bases and J lost 5, with 11 bases in between. Germline V gives CDR1 DFQATT, CDR2 SNEGSKA (reference sequence). The CDR3 consists of 11 residues. The CDR3 DNA sequence: TGCAGTGCCGCTGGGGCCCACGAGCAGTACTTC. The encoded protein is CSAAGAHEQYF.

The chain carries TRBV29-1 and TRBJ1-1; D may be TRBD1 (6 bases). The CDR3 is 13 residues long. Germline CDR1 SQVTM, CDR2 ANQGSEA. V gave up 4 bases and J gave up 1 base, with 10 bases separating them. The CDR3 spells CSVVRGQNTEAFF. In DNA form, the CDR3 reads TGCAGCGTTGTACGGGGGCAGAACACTGAAGCTTTCTTT.

In this sample, this clonotype turned up a few times. The rearrangement joins TRBV7-3 to TRBJ2-7, with D possibly matching TRBD1 (5 bases). The CDR3 extends over 13 amino acids. The ends were cut back, 3 bases at V and 6 bases at J, with 12 bases in the middle. Germline V CDR1 and CDR2: SGHTA, FQGTGA. CDR3 sequence: CASSFQGQSEQYF. Written as DNA, the CDR3 is TGTGCCAGCAGCTTCCAGGGCCAATCCGAGCAGTACTTC.

This sequence joins TRBV21-1 and TRBJ2-7. TRBV21-1 constitutes a pseudogene. This CDR3 region has 13 residues. CDR3 in DNA: TGTGCCAGCAGCCAAAGCGGGTCCTACGAGCAGTACTTC. It specifies CASSQSGSYEQYF.